The rows below give T cell receptor beta chains drawn from one sample of a study of blood T cells in healthy people across ages. From the 5' RACE reads, TCRdb called clonotypes with MiXCR, one entry per CDR3 protein. The table lists some 1.5 million distinct CDR3 sequences, 28% of them singletons. The source material was blood. The source is a woman aged 30 to 39 in good health. Both conserved end residues are part of each CDR3. A D gene is named only where the DNA matches it firmly. Only part of the rows carry a size: once, few, many, or a class if the clone is expanded.

D gene,clone size,CDR3 length,V gene,J gene,CDR3 DNA,CDR3 protein
.,.,16,TRBV6-4,TRBJ2-1,TGTGCCAGCAGTATCAATTCCGGGACACCCTACAATGAGCAGTTCTTC,CASSINSGTPYNEQFF
TRBD1,many,14,TRBV6-5,TRBJ2-7,TGTGCCAGCAGTTACCTCCGGGACAGGGACGAGCAGTACTTC,CASSYLRDRDEQYF
TRBD2,many,20,TRBV6-5,TRBJ2-5,TGTGCCAGCAGTTCCAACCCCATGACTAGCGGGGGGGCCGGGGCGGAGACCCAGTACTTC,CASSSNPMTSGGAGAETQYF
TRBD1,.,16,TRBV5-1,TRBJ2-7,TGCGCCAGCAGCTTGGGTACAGGGGCTAGGGCCTACGAGCAGTACTTC,CASSLGTGARAYEQYF
TRBD1,few,14,TRBV12-3/TRBV12-4,TRBJ1-5,TGTGCCAGCACCTCGGGACAGAACTATCAGCCCCAGCATTTT,CASTSGQNYQPQHF
.,.,14,TRBV29-1,TRBJ1-1,TGCAGCGGCCACGGGACGCCGGCGAGGGCTGAAGCTTTCTTT,CSGHGTPARAEAFF
TRBD2,.,15,TRBV12-3/TRBV12-4,TRBJ2-1,TGTGCCAGCAGCCGCACTAGCGGGATTTGCAATGAGCAGTTCTTC,CASSRTSGICNEQFF
TRBD2,many,16,TRBV7-6,TRBJ2-7,TGTGCCAGCAGCTTACTGGGAGCGGGGGGACCCTACGAGCAGTACTTC,CASSLLGAGGPYEQYF
TRBD1,many,13,TRBV20-1,TRBJ2-7,TGCAGTGCGGAGGGACAGGCGACCTACGAGCAGTACTTC,CSAEGQATYEQYF
TRBD1,.,12,TRBV6-6,TRBJ1-2,TGTGCCAGCAAAGGGGACAGGGATGGCTACACCTTC,CASKGDRDGYTF
.,many,12,TRBV10-2,TRBJ2-7,TGCGCCAGCAGCGTCGAGGACTACGAGCAGTACTTC,CASSVEDYEQYF
.,few,16,TRBV9,TRBJ1-1,TGTGCCAGCAGCGCCTCGGGGGGAAGGACGAACACTGAAGCTTTCTTT,CASSASGGRTNTEAFF
.,few,13,TRBV12-3/TRBV12-4,TRBJ1-2,TGTGCCAGCAGTTTAAAGGTGGAGGCGGGCTACACCTTC,CASSLKVEAGYTF
TRBD2,.,13,TRBV10-3,TRBJ2-1,TGTGCCATCCGGACTAGCGGGGAGAATGAGCGGTTCTTC,CAIRTSGENERFF
TRBD2,many,13,TRBV20-1,TRBJ2-1,TGCAGTGCTACTAGCGGGGCAGACAATGAGCAGTTCTTC,CSATSGADNEQFF
.,.,15,TRBV10-1,TRBJ2-2,TGCGCCAGCAGTGGCCGGACCGCGAACACCGGGGAGCGGTTTTTT,CASSGRTANTGERFF
.,many,13,TRBV4-3,TRBJ2-1,TGCGCCAGCAGCTCATCTCGGTACAATGAGCAGTTCTTC,CASSSSRYNEQFF
TRBD1,.,12,TRBV2,TRBJ1-2,TGTGCCAGCAGAGAGACAGGGTATGGCTACACCTTC,CASRETGYGYTF
.,many,16,TRBV10-1,TRBJ2-1,TGCGCCAGCAGTGAGTTCCGACTGGATGTTTACAATGAGCAGTTCTTC,CASSEFRLDVYNEQFF
.,few,14,TRBV7-2,TRBJ2-7,TGTGCCAGCAGCTTCGTGTTATCCGGCTACGAGCAGTACTTC,CASSFVLSGYEQYF
.,.,15,TRBV13,TRBJ2-2,TGTGCCAGCAGCTTCGGGACTCAAAACACCGGGGAGCTGTTTTTT,CASSFGTQNTGELFF
TRBD1,.,14,TRBV3-1,TRBJ2-4,TGTGCCAGCAGCCAAGATCGGGACAGAAACATTCAGTACTTC,CASSQDRDRNIQYF
.,.,13,TRBV7-3,TRBJ2-5,TGTGCCAGCAGCGGGGGGGCCTACAATGAGCAGTACTTC,CASSGGAYNEQYF
.,.,13,TRBV29-1,TRBJ2-5,TGCAGCGCCCTAACGGCTAGCTCAGGACGGCAGTACTTC,CSALTASSGRQYF
TRBD1,few,15,TRBV27,TRBJ2-7,TGTGCCAGCACCCCCCGGGGGACAGGGTTTTACGAGCAGTACTTC,CASTPRGTGFYEQYF
TRBD1,.,16,TRBV6-5,TRBJ1-6,TGTGCCAGCAGTTCAGCAGGGGGCCGCCTTGGTTCACCCCTCCACTTT,CASSSAGGRLGSPLHF
.,.,16,TRBV9,TRBJ1-2,TGTGCCAGCAGCCCCAAAGGGGAAGACTTTAACTATGGCTACACCTTC,CASSPKGEDFNYGYTF
.,.,13,TRBV6-5,TRBJ1-6,TGTGCCAGCAGATCGGACGGAAATTCACCCCTCCACTTT,CASRSDGNSPLHF
TRBD2,many,13,TRBV10-3,TRBJ2-7,TGTGCCACCGGCGGCGGGAGGGAATTCGAGCAGTACTTC,CATGGGREFEQYF
TRBD1,many,14,TRBV2,TRBJ2-1,TGTGCCAGCAGCCCCGGACAGGGCATCAATGAGCAGTTCTTC,CASSPGQGINEQFF
.,many,17,TRBV4-1,TRBJ2-1,TGCGCCAGCAGCCAAGACACTACGCGCAAAGCCTACAATGAGCAGTTCTTC,CASSQDTTRKAYNEQFF
TRBD2,.,16,TRBV7-6,TRBJ2-3,TGTGCCAGCAGCTCAATGCGGGGGGGCAGGGGAGATACGCAGTATTTT,CASSSMRGGRGDTQYF
.,.,12,TRBV20-1,TRBJ2-5,TGCAGTGCTTCCCTCGGAGGTGAGGAGCAGTACTTC,CSASLGGEEQYF
.,few,14,TRBV20-1,TRBJ1-5,TGCAGTGCTAGAGATCCGGCAGGGAATCAGCCCCAGCATTTT,CSARDPAGNQPQHF
.,.,15,TRBV14,TRBJ2-7,TGTGCCAGCAGCCAAGAACCGTCAACCTCCCACGAGCAGTACTTC,CASSQEPSTSHEQYF
.,few,14,TRBV29-1,TRBJ2-1,TGCAGCCAAAGTAGGCGGAGCTCCTACAATGAGCAGTTCTTC,CSQSRRSSYNEQFF
.,.,14,TRBV7-2,TRBJ1-2,TGTGCCAGCAGCTTATCGGGGGACTACTATGGCTACACCTTC,CASSLSGDYYGYTF
.,.,15,TRBV12-3/TRBV12-4,TRBJ2-1,TGTGCCAGCAGTTTTAGTAGGCTAGTTGGGGAGACCCAGTTCTTC,CASSFSRLVGETQFF
TRBD1,once,15,TRBV7-2,TRBJ2-3,TGTGCCAGCAGCTTAGTGGGGACAGTTTCAGATACGCAGTATTTT,CASSLVGTVSDTQYF
.,few,13,TRBV7-2,TRBJ2-2,TGTGCCAGGAAGGGGGGAAACACCGGGGAGCTGTTTTTT,CARKGGNTGELFF
.,.,12,TRBV27,TRBJ2-5,TGTGCCAGCGGTTGGCGGGCAGAGACCCAGTACTTC,CASGWRAETQYF
.,few,13,TRBV27,TRBJ2-3,TGTGCCAGCAGTTTTCCTAACGGAGATACGCAGTATTTT,CASSFPNGDTQYF
TRBD1,.,15,TRBV5-1,TRBJ2-7,TGCGCCAGCAGCTCGAGAAGGACAGGGATCTACGAGCAGTACTTC,CASSSRRTGIYEQYF
.,few,17,TRBV3-1,TRBJ2-1,TGTGCCAGCAGCCCAAGAAGGGAACAGGGTCCCTACAATGAGCAGTTCTTC,CASSPRREQGPYNEQFF
.,few,13,TRBV7-2,TRBJ1-1,TGTGCCAGCAGATTCTCCGTGCCAAGATTAGCTTTCTTT,CASRFSVPRLAFF
.,.,15,TRBV5-1,TRBJ1-5,TGCGCCAGCAGCTTGGATGCAGCACGCGATCAGCCCCAGCATTTT,CASSLDAARDQPQHF
.,many,14,TRBV29-1,TRBJ2-5,TGCAGCGTTGATCGAGGGTACGGCCCAGGGACCCAGTACTTC,CSVDRGYGPGTQYF
.,many,13,TRBV7-9,TRBJ1-2,TGTGCCAGCAGCTCCGACAGGTCCTATGGCTACACCTTC,CASSSDRSYGYTF
.,.,15,TRBV7-6,TRBJ2-7,TGTGCCAGCAGTCCCATGGTGGGGAAGTCCTACGAGCAGTACTTC,CASSPMVGKSYEQYF